Given below is one T cell receptor beta chain in context. TCRdb reprocessed the RT-PCR reads via MiXCR and lists one record per CDR3 protein. The table has about 72,000 distinct CDR3 sequences, approximately 25% seen once; the top ten hold approximately 25%. This record belongs to a study of patients and donors after allogeneic stem cell transplantation. The CDR3 runs 11 residues. Trimming took 6 bases from V and 7 from J; bases not matched to a gene: 2. The germline CDR1 and CDR2 sequences are DFQATT and SNEGSKA (reference sequence). The source of this sequence is a human donor who was either an allogeneic HSCT recipient or a stem cell or donor lymphocyte infusion donor (not recorded which). It is not recorded whose cells these are; they may come from a transplant donor. The chain has TRBV20-1 and TRBJ2-1; 8 positions agree with TRBD1. Material: blood, either unsorted or a sorted T cell fraction (not recorded which). The CDR3 nucleotides are TGCAGTGCCAGACAGGGGAATGAGCAGTTCTTC. Protein: CSARQGNEQFF.